The sample holds a few counts of the clone carrying this T cell receptor (beta chain). This specimen comes from a study of tumor-infiltrating lymphocytes in primary liver carcinoma. Study as a whole: Donors had hepatocellular carcinoma or combined HCC and intrahepatic cholangiocarcinoma.

V lost 5 bases, J lost 0 bases, and 6 bases lay in between. Germline V gives CDR1 SGHRS, CDR2 YFSETQ. The CDR3 is made up of 13 amino acids. A constant-region primer served to make TCR beta cDNA from roughly 500 ng total RNA. Slightly modified ARM-PCR served as the procedure for the TCR beta libraries. These libraries came from three rounds of nested multiplex PCR. A C-beta reverse primer was combined with TRBV1-TRBV30 forward primers in the first two PCR rounds, and each round had 10 cycles. MiXCR, applied by TCRdb to the multiplex PCR reads, yields one record per CDR3 protein. The sample records approximately 110,000 distinct CDR3 sequences, 60% to 75% being singletons. Joint extraction of RNA and DNA used roughly 18-34 mg of bulk tissue that was unsorted.

J is TRBJ1-5 and V is TRBV5-1; D remains ambiguous. The source of this sequence is a woman aged 60 to 75 with primary liver carcinoma and hepatitis B virus infection. The sample consisted of liver tumor tissue from sampling region 3. Subset: tumor region T3, left-lateral pole. The CDR3 spells CASRRSSNQPQHF. CDR3 DNA sequence: TGCGCCAGCAGAAGAAGTAGCAATCAGCCCCAGCATTTT.